This T cell receptor (beta chain) was recovered during a study of blood T cell repertoires in COVID-19. Across the study: There were acute and convalescent COVID-19 samples, and they came from the United States, Italy and Spain. T cells, B-cell-depleted T cells, or PBMCs supplied cDNA or gDNA.

V was pared by 5 bases and J by 4 bases, with 15 bases of the junction left unmatched. The germline V gene has CDR1 SGHAT and CDR2 FQNNGV. The CDR3 is made up of 17 amino acids. In the original analysis: Nucleated cell number was recorded as an estimate derived from reference gene primer amplification. Sequenced by immunoSEQ multiplex PCR; TCRdb stores in-frame clones only, minus some. The DNA was the basis for D and trimming; V, J and clone size are from that table. The data contain tens of thousands of clones, about 90% of them singletons. The receptor was isolated from a human donor in a cohort sampled during active COVID-19. V usage is TRBV11-2 and J usage is TRBJ2-7; 9 bases are a match to TRBD2. Sequences were obtained from peripheral blood. CDR3 in amino acids: CASSLLPGGAGGYEQYF. The DNA for the CDR3 is TGTGCCAGCAGCCTCCTCCCGGGGGGCGCGGGGGGGTACGAGCAGTACTTC.